The 24 T cell receptor beta chains below come from one sample, sequenced in a study of regulatory T cells in long-lasting Graves disease. Through Arm-PCR of CDR3 regions and iRepertoire HTBI primers, TCR beta libraries were built. TCRdb reprocessed the multiplex PCR reads with MiXCR, giving one entry per CDR3 protein. The data hold around 250,000 distinct CDR3 sequences, with around 20% observed a single time. Time point noted: newly diagnosed GD, antithyroid drugs for less than 3 months. TCR sequences were obtained from RNA taken from PBMCs. Here the sequenced sample was peripheral blood mononuclear cells (PBMCs), taken at new diagnosis, from a patient treated with antithyroid drugs. The receptors come from a female donor with Graves disease.

Worth noting for this clonotype: One end of the junction is discordant with germline, which a read error may explain. CDR3 sequence (DNA): TGCGCCAGCAGTGAGTCGAGGGTCTATAGCTACACCTTC. Its protein product is CASSESRVYSYTF. The V call is TRBV10-1, the J call TRBJ1-2; no clear D gene. This CDR3 contains 13 residues. Germline-derived CDR1 and CDR2 are WNHNN and SYGVQD (reference sequence).

Details on this clonotype: This is likely an artifact of a read error, given a far larger clone one base away. This chain links TRBV29-1 with TRBJ2-4, with 8 positions matching TRBD1. This CDR3 spans 13 amino acids. Losses at the gene ends were 7 bases for V and 13 bases for J; bases not matched to a gene: 15. Germline loops: CDR1 SQVTM, CDR2 ANQGSEA. The CDR3 here is CSGSETGANEQYF. DNA for the CDR3: TGCAGCGGGTCGGAGACAGGGGCAAATGAGCAGTACTTC.

The chain is built from TRBV10-3 and TRBJ2-1; 9 positions match TRBD2. There are 15 residues in the CDR3. Germline CDR1 is ENHRY and CDR2 is SYGVKD. V lost 4 bases and J lost 2; bases outside the gene matches: 3. CDR3 loop: CAISGSSGAYNEQFF. The CDR3 bases are TGTGCCATCAGTGGTTCTAGCGGGGCCTACAATGAGCAGTTCTTC.

This clonotype was recorded many times. The chain combines TRBV6-1 with TRBJ1-3; perhaps TRBD1 as D (5 bases). Looked up from germline, CDR1 is MNHNS and CDR2 is SASEGT. This CDR3 is built from 15 residues. Between the trimmed V and J ends, which lost 7 bases and 0 bases, there was a span of 13 bases. The CDR3 protein is CASTRTLHSGNTIYF. CDR3 nucleotide sequence: TGTGCCAGCACACGGACACTGCACTCTGGAAACACCATATATTTT.

This clonotype has a count of ten or more. The V and J genes are TRBV6-5 and TRBJ1-4; D unresolved. Germline-derived CDR1 and CDR2 are MNHEY and SVGAGI. With 4 bases removed from V and 4 bases from J, the gap between germline ends came to 10 bases. The CDR3 contains 14 residues. The CDR3 coding sequence is TGTGCCAGCAGTTCAAACACGAATAATGAAAAACTGTTTTTT. This encodes CASSSNTNNEKLFF.

This clonotype has a count of ten or more. This chain links TRBV4-1 with TRBJ2-7, with 9 positions matching TRBD1. In germline, CDR1 is MGHRA, CDR2 YSYEKL. Trimming removed 4 bases from V and 6 bases from J; junction bases left unmatched: 7. The CDR3 extends over 14 amino acids. The CDR3 nucleotides read TGCGCCAGCAGCCCCCTGGACAGGGGAGGCGAGCAGTACTTC. Translating gives CASSPLDRGGEQYF.

Comment on this clonotype: A far larger clone is only one base removed, so a read error is likely. V gene TRBV27 combines with J gene TRBJ2-7; 7 bases align to TRBD2. The length of the CDR3 is 15 residues. The V gene end was trimmed by 3 bases and the J gene end by 7 bases; junction bases not matched to a gene: 12. The germline V gene encodes CDR1 MNHEY and CDR2 SMNVEV (reference sequence). CDR3 DNA: TGTGCCAGCAGTTTCGCGGGAGCGGGCTACAATGAGCAGTACTTC. It specifies CASSFAGAGYNEQYF.

This clonotype occurred many times. The chain is built from TRBV6-1 and TRBJ1-2, with 7 bases fitting TRBD1. Trimming took 7 bases from V and 0 from J; bases not matched to a gene: 8. The CDR3 is made up of 15 amino acids. CDR1 is MNHNS, CDR2 SASEGT, per germline. The CDR3 loop is CASNEPGTANYGYTF. As DNA, the CDR3 is TGTGCCAGCAACGAACCCGGGACAGCTAACTATGGCTACACCTTC.

This clonotype was detected only once. V is TRBV11-1 and J is TRBJ2-3; D call uncertain. CDR1 is SGHAT, CDR2 FQDESV, per germline (reference sequence). This CDR3 contains 15 residues. V lost 5 bases to trimming and J lost 6 bases, with 18 bases between them. The CDR3 sequence: CASSTAKGNTDTQYF. The CDR3 coding sequence is TGTGCCAGCAGCACCGCCAAGGGTAACACGGATACGCAGTATTTT.

This clonotype came up many times. The chain has TRBV2 and TRBJ2-2; maybe TRBD2 (6 bases). Trimming took off 3 bases at V and 0 bases at J, with 14 bases between the two ends. The CDR3 runs to 17 residues. From germline, CDR1 is SNHLY and CDR2 FYNNEI. The DNA for the CDR3 is TGTGCCAGCAGTGATCCAGCGGGTTATTCGAACACCGGGGAGCTGTTTTTT. Amino acids: CASSDPAGYSNTGELFF.

This clonotype appeared a few times. A much larger clone differs by one base, so this may be a read error. The genes are TRBV12-3 or TRBV12-4 and TRBJ1-2, with 9 bases that match TRBD1. This CDR3 is built from 12 residues. V dropped 7 bases and J dropped 8; count of bases not matched to a gene: 5. CDR3 sequence (DNA): TGTGCCAGCAATGGGACAGGGTGGGGCTACACCTTC. Its translation: CASNGTGWGYTF.

This clonotype was detected ten times or more. J is TRBJ1-2 and V is TRBV7-8, with D possibly being TRBD1 (6 bases). Germline V gene lookup returns CDR1 SGHVS and CDR2 FQNEAQ. This CDR3 is built from 13 residues. The ends were cut back, 2 bases at V and 8 bases at J, with 12 bases in the middle. The CDR3 spells CASSLRGVGGYTF. The CDR3 DNA follows: TGTGCCAGCAGCTTAAGGGGGGTCGGGGGCTACACCTTC.

The sample holds many counts of this clonotype. This chain joins TRBV6-1 and TRBJ1-1; no firm D call. V gave up 7 bases and J gave up 2 bases, with 11 bases separating them. CDR1 and CDR2 from the germline V gene are MNHNS and SASEGT. The CDR3 spans 13 residues. CDR3 amino acids: CASKIVINTEAFF. CDR3 in DNA: TGTGCCAGCAAGATCGTCATAAACACTGAAGCTTTCTTT.

V and J are TRBV5-6 and TRBJ2-4; 14 bases match TRBD2. J was trimmed by 1 base and V by 4 bases; bases with no gene match: 7. Germline V CDR1 and CDR2: SGHDT, YYEEEE. This CDR3 contains 18 residues. The CDR3 loop is CASSGGTSGSLAKNIQYF. In DNA form, the CDR3 reads TGTGCCAGCAGCGGGGGGACTAGCGGGAGTCTGGCCAAAAACATTCAGTACTTC. Combining the CDR3 with reference TRBV5-6 and TRBJ2-4 gives the whole variable domain DAGVTQSPTHLIKTRGQQVTLRCSPKSGHDTVSWYQQALGQGPQFIFQYYEEEERQRGNFPDRFSGHQFPNYSSELNVNALLLGDSALYLCASSGGTSGSLAKNIQYFGAGTRLSVL.

This clonotype was recorded at least ten times. The chain links TRBV27 to TRBJ2-1; 11 nucleotides agree with TRBD2. V lost 2 bases to trimming and J lost 4 bases; unmatched junction nucleotides: 1. Germline V CDR1 and CDR2: MNHEY, SMNVEV (reference sequence). The CDR3 runs to 15 residues. This chain's CDR3 is CASSLVAGGYNEQFF. The CDR3 region has the DNA TGTGCCAGCAGTTTAGTAGCGGGAGGGTACAATGAGCAGTTCTTC.

Note on this clonotype: Since a far larger clone is one base different, this is likely a read error. This chain joins TRBV2 and TRBJ2-5; 8 bases line up with TRBD2. The closer fit of TRBJ2-7 to the DNA end suggests the J call may be wrong. In germline, CDR1 is SNHLY, CDR2 FYNNEI. The length of the CDR3 is 17 residues. CDR3 protein: CASRQPRLATDTDEQYF. CDR3 bases: TGTGCCAGCAGACAACCCCGACTAGCGACGGACACGGACGAGCAGTACTTC.

At least ten counts were recorded for this clonotype. The chain recombines TRBV18 with TRBJ1-4; the D is unclear. Germline V CDR1 and CDR2: KGHSH, LQKENI. V shed 6 bases and J shed 4 bases, with 12 bases lying between them. The CDR3 consists of 14 residues. CDR3 DNA: TGTGCCAGCTCTCCCAAGCGGGTTAATGAAAAACTGTTTTTT. Its translation is CASSPKRVNEKLFF.

This clonotype was detected ten times or more. The chain links TRBV15 to TRBJ2-7; D ambiguous. Between the trimmed V and J ends, which lost 0 bases and 6 bases, there was a span of 18 bases. CDR3 size: 16 residues. The germline V gene has CDR1 LNHNV and CDR2 YYDKDF (reference sequence). The CDR3 DNA reads TGTGCCACCAGCAGAGATATCGGCAACGCAGCAGGCGAGCAGTACTTC. This translates into CATSRDIGNAAGEQYF.

This clonotype has just a few counts. A much larger clone sits a single nucleotide away, making a read error possible. CDR3 nucleotide sequence: TGTGCCAGCAGCCGGACAGCCTACGAGCAGTACTTC. It yields the protein CASSRTAYEQYF. The rearrangement links TRBV6-2 or TRBV6-3 to TRBJ2-7; D might be TRBD1 (6 bases). V lost 6 bases, J lost 2 bases, and 8 bases lay in between. Germline V CDR1 and CDR2: MNHEY, SVGEGT. This CDR3 has 12 amino acids.

The sample holds many counts of this clonotype. The chain uses TRBV12-3 or TRBV12-4 and TRBJ2-3, with D possibly called TRBD1 or TRBD2 (5 bases each). The CDR3 is 16 amino acids. The V gene lost 2 bases and the J gene lost 6 bases, with 18 bases spanning the gap. CDR3: CASSLRPGGQWDTQYF. CDR3 in DNA: TGTGCCAGCAGTTTAAGGCCTGGGGGTCAGTGGGATACGCAGTATTTT.

This clonotype came up a few times. The rearrangement links TRBV5-5 to TRBJ1-2; D is uncertain. Trimming shortened V by 5 bases and J by 0 bases, and 14 bases separated the two germline ends. Germline V gene sequence: CDR1 SGHKS, CDR2 YYEKEE (reference sequence). The CDR3 contains 15 residues. In nucleotides, the CDR3 is TGTGCCAGCAGAGTCCAGGTTAAAGCTAACTATGGCTACACCTTC. This codes for CASRVQVKANYGYTF.

The table lists this clonotype with many counts. V usage is TRBV7-9 and J usage is TRBJ1-1, with D perhaps TRBD1 (5 bases). Germline lookup yields CDR1 SEHNR and CDR2 FQNEAQ (reference sequence). Deletions cut 7 bases from V and 0 bases from J, with 9 bases between. The CDR3 contains 13 residues. CDR3 coding DNA: TGTGCCAGCACGGGACGGATGAACACTGAAGCTTTCTTT. Translating gives CASTGRMNTEAFF.

To note about this clonotype: A read error may be the cause here, since a much bigger clone is one base away. The rearrangement links TRBV7-9 to TRBJ1-1; D possibly corresponds to TRBD1 (5 bases). CDR3 length equals 15 residues. Germline V CDR1 and CDR2: SEHNR, FQNEAQ (reference sequence). Written as DNA, the CDR3 is TGTGCCAGCAGCTTCGGGACGGGTCTGAACACTGGAGCTTTCTTT. It specifies CASSFGTGLNTGAFF.

This clonotype occurred a few times. The chain links TRBV25-1 to TRBJ2-5, with 7 bases fitting TRBD2. CDR1 is MGHDK, CDR2 SYGVNS, per germline. The CDR3 has 17 residues. The J segment lost 7 bases and the V segment lost 5 bases, leaving 19 bases of the junction unmatched. The CDR3 nucleotides read TGTGCCAGCAGTTTTGGGAGTGGGCGGGGGACCGGGGGGACCCAGTACTTC. Translation gives CASSFGSGRGTGGTQYF.